This entry describes one T cell receptor (beta chain). These data belong to a study of shared clonotypes between healthy human individuals. The trim removed 7 bases at V and 0 bases at J, leaving 15 bases unmatched. The CDR3 sequence is 18 residues long. The germline V gene encodes CDR1 MNHEY and CDR2 SMNVEV (reference sequence). Profiled with immunoSEQ multiplex PCR; TCRdb holds only in-frame clones, not every one. This table holds fewer than 400,000 clones, approximately 74% found once. The rearrangement links TRBV27 to TRBJ1-5, with TRBD1 matching over 7 bases. The sequenced material came from memory CD4+ T cells sorted from blood. Subset described: CD45RA-negative fraction. The receptor was isolated from a man between 25 and 39 years old in good health. CDR3 in amino acids: CASTPIGGGGYSNQPQHF. CDR3 DNA: TGTGCCAGCACCCCAATAGGGGGCGGGGGCTATAGCAATCAGCCCCAGCATTTT.